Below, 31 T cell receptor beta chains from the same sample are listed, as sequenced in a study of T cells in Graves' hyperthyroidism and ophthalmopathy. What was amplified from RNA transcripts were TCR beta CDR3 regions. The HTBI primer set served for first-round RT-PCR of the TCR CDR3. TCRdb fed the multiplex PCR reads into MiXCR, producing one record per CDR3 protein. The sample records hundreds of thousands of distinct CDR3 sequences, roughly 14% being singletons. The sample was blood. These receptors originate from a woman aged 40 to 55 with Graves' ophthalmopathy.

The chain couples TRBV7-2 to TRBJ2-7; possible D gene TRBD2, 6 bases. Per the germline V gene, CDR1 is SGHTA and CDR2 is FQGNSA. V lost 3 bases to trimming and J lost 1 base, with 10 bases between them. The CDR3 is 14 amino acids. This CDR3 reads CASSFQEGSYEQYF. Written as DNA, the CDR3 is TGTGCCAGCAGCTTTCAGGAGGGGTCCTACGAGCAGTACTTC.

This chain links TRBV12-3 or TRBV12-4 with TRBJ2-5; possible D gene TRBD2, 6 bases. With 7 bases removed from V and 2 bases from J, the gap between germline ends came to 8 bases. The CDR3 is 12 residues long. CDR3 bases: TGTGCCAGCACGGACTATCAAGAGACCCAGTACTTC. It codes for CASTDYQETQYF.

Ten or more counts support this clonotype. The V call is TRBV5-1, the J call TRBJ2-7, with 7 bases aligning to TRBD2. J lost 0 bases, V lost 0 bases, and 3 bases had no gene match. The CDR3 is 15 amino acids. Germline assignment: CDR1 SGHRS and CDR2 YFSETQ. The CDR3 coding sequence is TGCGCCAGCAGCTTGGCAACTAGCGCCTCCTACGAGCAGTACTTC. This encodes CASSLATSASYEQYF.

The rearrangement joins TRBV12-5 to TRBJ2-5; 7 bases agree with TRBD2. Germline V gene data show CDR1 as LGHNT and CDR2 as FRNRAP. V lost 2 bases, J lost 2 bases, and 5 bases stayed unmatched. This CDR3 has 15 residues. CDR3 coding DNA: TGTGCTAGTGGTTTGCTGACGGGGGGTCAAGAGACCCAGTACTTC. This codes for CASGLLTGGQETQYF. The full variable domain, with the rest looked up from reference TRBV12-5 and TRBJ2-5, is DARVTQTPRHKVTEMGQEVTMRCQPILGHNTVFWYRQTMMQGLELLAYFRNRAPLDDSGMPKDRFSAEMPDATLATLKIQPSEPRDSAVYFCASGLLTGGQETQYFGPGTRLLVL.

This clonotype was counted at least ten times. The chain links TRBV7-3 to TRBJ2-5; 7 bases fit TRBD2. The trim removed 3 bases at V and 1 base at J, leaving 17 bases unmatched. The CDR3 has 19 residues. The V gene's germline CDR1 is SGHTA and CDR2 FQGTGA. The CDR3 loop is CASSFFSFIWGEGQETQYF. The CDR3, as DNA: TGTGCCAGCAGCTTCTTTTCTTTTATTTGGGGGGAGGGCCAAGAGACCCAGTACTTC.

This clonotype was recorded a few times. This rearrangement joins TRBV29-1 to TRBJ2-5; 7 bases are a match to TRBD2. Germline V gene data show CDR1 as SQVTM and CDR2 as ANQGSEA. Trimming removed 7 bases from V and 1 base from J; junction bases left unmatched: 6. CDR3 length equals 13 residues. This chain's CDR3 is CSGAWGGQETQYF. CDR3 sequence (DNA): TGCAGCGGAGCCTGGGGGGGCCAAGAGACCCAGTACTTC. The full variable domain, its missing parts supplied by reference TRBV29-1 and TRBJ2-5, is SAVISQKPSRDICQRGTSLTIQCQVDSQVTMMFWYRQQPGQSLTLIATANQGSEATYESGFVIDKFPISRPNLTFSTLTVSNMSPEDSSIYLCSGAWGGQETQYFGPGTRLLVL.

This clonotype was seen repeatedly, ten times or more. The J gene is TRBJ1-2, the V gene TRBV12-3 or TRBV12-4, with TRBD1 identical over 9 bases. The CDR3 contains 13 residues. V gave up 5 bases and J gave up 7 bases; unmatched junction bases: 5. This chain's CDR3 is CASSTRQGGGYTF. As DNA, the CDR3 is TGTGCCAGCAGTACCCGACAGGGGGGTGGCTACACCTTC.

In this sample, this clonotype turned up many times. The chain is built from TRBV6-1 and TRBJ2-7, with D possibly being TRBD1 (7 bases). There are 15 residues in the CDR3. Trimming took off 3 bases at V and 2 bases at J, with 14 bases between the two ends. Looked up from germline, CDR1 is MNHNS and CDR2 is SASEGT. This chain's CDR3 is CASSDQGGLTYEQYF. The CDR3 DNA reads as TGTGCCAGCAGTGACCAGGGGGGACTCACCTACGAGCAGTACTTC.

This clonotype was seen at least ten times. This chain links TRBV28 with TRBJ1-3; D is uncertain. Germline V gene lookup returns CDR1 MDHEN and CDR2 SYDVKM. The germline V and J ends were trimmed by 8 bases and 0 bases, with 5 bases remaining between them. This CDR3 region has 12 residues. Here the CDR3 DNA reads TGTGCCAGCCAAGACTCTGGAAACACCATATATTTT. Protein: CASQDSGNTIYF.

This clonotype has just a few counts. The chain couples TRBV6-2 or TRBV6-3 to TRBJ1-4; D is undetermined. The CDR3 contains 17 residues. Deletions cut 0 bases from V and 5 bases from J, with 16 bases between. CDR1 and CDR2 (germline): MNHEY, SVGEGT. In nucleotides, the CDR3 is TGTGCCAGCAGTTACTCGGAGTTGGGCCGCCGAAATGAAAAACTGTTTTTT. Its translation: CASSYSELGRRNEKLFF.

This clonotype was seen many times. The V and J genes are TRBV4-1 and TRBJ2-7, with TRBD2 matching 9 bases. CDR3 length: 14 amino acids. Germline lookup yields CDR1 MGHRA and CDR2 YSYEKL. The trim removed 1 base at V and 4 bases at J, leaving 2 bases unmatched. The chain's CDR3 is CASSQGGRGYEQYF. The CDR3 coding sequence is TGCGCCAGCAGCCAAGGCGGGAGGGGGTACGAGCAGTACTTC.

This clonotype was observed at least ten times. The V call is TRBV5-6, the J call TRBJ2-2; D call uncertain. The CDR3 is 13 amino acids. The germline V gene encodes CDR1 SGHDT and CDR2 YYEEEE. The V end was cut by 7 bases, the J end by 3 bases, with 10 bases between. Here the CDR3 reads CASAYSHTGELFF. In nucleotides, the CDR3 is TGTGCCAGCGCGTATAGTCACACCGGGGAGCTGTTTTTT.

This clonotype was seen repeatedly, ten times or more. For the CDR3, the DNA is TGTGCCAGCAGTTACTCGGACAGGGTGGACTATGGCTACACCTTC. Protein product: CASSYSDRVDYGYTF. The chain couples TRBV6-5 to TRBJ1-2; TRBD1 matches 8 bases. CDR3 length equals 15 residues. Germline lookup yields CDR1 MNHEY and CDR2 SVGAGI. J lost 3 bases, V lost 0 bases, and 3 bases had no gene match.

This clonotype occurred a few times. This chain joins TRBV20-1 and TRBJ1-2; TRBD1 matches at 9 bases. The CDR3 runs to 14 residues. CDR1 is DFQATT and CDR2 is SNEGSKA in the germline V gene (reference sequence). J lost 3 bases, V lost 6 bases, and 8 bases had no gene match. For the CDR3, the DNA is TGCAGTGCAGTACAGGGGGCATGGGACTATGGCTACACCTTC. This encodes CSAVQGAWDYGYTF.

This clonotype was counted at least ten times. For the CDR3, the DNA is TGCAGTGCTAACCCTAGCTTTTACGAGCAGTACTTC. Amino acids: CSANPSFYEQYF. The chain employs TRBV20-1 and TRBJ2-7, with D possibly TRBD2 on 5 matching bases. The CDR3 runs 12 residues. Germline V gene sequence: CDR1 DFQATT, CDR2 SNEGSKA (reference sequence). The ends were cut back, 4 bases at V and 4 bases at J, with 11 bases in the middle.

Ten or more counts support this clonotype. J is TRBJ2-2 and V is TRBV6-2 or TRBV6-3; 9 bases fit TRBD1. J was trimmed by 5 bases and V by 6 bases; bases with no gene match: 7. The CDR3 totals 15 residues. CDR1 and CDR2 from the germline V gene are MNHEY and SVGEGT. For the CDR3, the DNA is TGTGCCAGCAGGCTCGGGACAGGGCGTACCGGGGAGCTGTTTTTT. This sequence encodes CASRLGTGRTGELFF.

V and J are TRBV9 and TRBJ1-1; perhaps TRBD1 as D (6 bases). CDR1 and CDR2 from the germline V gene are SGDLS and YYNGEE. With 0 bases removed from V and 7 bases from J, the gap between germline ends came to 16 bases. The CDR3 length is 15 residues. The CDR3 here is CASSVGDGTRNEAFF. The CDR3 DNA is TGTGCCAGCAGCGTAGGAGACGGGACACGGAATGAAGCTTTCTTT.

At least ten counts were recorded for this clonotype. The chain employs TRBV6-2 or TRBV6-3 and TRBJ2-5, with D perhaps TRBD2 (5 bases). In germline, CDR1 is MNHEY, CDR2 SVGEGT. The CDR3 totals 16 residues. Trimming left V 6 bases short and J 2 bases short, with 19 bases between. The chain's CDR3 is CASSPEGRATQETQYF. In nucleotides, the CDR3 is TGTGCCAGCAGCCCGGAAGGGCGGGCGACTCAAGAGACCCAGTACTTC.

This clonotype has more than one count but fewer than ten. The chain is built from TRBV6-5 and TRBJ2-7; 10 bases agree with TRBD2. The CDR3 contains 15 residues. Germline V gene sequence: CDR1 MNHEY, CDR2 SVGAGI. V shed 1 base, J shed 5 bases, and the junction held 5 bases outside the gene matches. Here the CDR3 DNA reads TGTGCCAGCAGTTACTTGACCGGGACTAGCGACGAGCAGTACTTC. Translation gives CASSYLTGTSDEQYF.

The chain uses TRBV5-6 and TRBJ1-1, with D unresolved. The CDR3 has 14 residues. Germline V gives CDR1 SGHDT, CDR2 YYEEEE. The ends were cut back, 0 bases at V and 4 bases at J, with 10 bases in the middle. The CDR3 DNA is TGTGCCAGCAGCTTGGATTGGGCCTCCACTGAAGCTTTCTTT. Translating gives CASSLDWASTEAFF. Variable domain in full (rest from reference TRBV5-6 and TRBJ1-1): DAGVTQSPTHLIKTRGQQVTLRCSPKSGHDTVSWYQQALGQGPQFIFQYYEEEERQRGNFPDRFSGHQFPNYSSELNVNALLLGDSALYLCASSLDWASTEAFFGQGTRLTVV.

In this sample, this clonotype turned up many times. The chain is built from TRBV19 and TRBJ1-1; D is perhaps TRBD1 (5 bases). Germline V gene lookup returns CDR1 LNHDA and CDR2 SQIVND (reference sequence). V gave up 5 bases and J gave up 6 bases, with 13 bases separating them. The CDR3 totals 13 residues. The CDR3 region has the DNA TGTGCCAGTAGTGCCTGGGGGTGGGCTGAAGCTTTCTTT. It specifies CASSAWGWAEAFF.

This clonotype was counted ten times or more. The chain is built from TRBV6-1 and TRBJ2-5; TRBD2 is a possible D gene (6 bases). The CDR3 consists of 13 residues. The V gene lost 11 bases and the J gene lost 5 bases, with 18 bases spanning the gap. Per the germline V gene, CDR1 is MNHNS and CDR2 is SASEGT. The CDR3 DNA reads TGTGCCTCTGGAGGGTATGGTGATGAGACCCAGTACTTC. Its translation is CASGGYGDETQYF.

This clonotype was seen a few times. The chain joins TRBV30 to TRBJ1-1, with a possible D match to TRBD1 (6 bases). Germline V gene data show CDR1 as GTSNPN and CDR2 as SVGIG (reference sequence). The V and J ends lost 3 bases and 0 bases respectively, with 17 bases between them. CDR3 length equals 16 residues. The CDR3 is CAWRALGDTMNTEAFF. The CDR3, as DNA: TGTGCCTGGAGGGCCCTGGGGGACACGATGAACACTGAAGCTTTCTTT.

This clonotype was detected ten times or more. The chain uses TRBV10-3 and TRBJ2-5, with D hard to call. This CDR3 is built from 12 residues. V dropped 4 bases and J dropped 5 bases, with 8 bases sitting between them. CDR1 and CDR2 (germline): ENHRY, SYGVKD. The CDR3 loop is CAISAQQETQYF. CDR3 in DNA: TGTGCCATCAGTGCCCAACAGGAGACCCAGTACTTC.

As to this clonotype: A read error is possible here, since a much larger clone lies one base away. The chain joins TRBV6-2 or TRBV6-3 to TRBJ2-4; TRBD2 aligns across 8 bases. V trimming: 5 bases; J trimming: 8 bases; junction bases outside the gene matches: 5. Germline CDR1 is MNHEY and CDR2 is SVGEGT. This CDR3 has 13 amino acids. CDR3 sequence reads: CASSSGGLDIQYF. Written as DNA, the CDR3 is TGTGCCAGCAGTAGCGGGGGATTAGACATTCAGTACTTC.

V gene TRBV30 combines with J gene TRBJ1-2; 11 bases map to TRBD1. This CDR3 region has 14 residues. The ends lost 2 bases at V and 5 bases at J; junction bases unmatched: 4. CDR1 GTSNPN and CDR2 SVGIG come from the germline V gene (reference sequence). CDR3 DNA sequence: TGTGCCTGGAGTACCGGACAGGGGGCTTATGGCTACACCTTC. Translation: CAWSTGQGAYGYTF.

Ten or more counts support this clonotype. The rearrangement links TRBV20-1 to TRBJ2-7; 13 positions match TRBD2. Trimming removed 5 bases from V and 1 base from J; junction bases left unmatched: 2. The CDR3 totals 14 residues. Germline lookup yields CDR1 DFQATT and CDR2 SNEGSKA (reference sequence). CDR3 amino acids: CSARTSGGSYEQYF. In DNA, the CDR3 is TGCAGTGCTCGGACTAGCGGGGGTTCCTACGAGCAGTACTTC.

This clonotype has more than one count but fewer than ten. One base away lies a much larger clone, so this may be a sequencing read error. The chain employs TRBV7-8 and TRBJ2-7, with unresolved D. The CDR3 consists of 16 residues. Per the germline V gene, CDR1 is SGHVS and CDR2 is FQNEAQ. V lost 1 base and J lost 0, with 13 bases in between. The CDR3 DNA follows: TGTGCCAGCAGCTTAGGGAGACTCGTTGACTCCTACGAGCAGTACTTC. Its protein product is CASSLGRLVDSYEQYF.

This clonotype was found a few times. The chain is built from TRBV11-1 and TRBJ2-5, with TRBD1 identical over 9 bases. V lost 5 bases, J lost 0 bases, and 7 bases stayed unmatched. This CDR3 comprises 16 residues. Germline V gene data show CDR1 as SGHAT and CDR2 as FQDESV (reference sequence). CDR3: CASSQSTGGYQETQYF. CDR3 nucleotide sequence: TGTGCCAGCAGCCAATCGACAGGGGGGTACCAAGAGACCCAGTACTTC.

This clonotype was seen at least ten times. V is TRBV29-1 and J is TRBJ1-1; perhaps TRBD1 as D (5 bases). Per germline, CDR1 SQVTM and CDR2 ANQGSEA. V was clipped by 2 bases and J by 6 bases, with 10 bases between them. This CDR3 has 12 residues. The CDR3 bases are TGCAGCGTTGAAAGTCGGGGGGCTGAAGCTTTCTTT. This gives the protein CSVESRGAEAFF.

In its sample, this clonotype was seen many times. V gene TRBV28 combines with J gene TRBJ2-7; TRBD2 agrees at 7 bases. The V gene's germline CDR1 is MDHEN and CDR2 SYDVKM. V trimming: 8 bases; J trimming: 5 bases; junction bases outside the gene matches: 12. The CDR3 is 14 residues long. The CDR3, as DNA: TGTGCCAGCGAAGTGTTCGCGGGAGCCCACGAGCAGTACTTC. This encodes CASEVFAGAHEQYF.